This record concerns one T cell receptor (beta chain) sequence. This clonotype was observed many times. Its binding antigen is unknown. Base quality data are lacking; no much larger clone is found one base away. Reading from cysteine to phenylalanine, the CDR3 counts 12 amino acids. The CDR3 DNA has 36 bases and is translated from base 1. CDR1 and CDR2 (SGHDN, FVKESK) derive from the germline V gene. Trimming removed 4 bases from V and 8 bases from J, leaving 11 bases between the germline ends. The TCR beta CDR3 regions were amplified from the RNA transcripts. For the first round of RT-PCR on the TCR CDR3, the HTBI primer set was used together with the Qiagen OneStep RT-PCR kit. The libraries were constructed in a second round of multiplex PCR and then size-selected and purified. Sequencing of the libraries was done on an Illumina HiSeq2000 using paired-end 100 bp reads. Per the original workflow: Raw data were processed with SOAPnuke, discarding reads with adapters, uncalled bases, mean Phred below 15, or no exact constant-primer or identifier match. COPE v1.2.5 was used to merge the high-quality paired reads, and each unique nucleotide sequence was defined as a clonotype. Clonotypes were aligned to IMGT TRBV, TRBD and TRBJ reference segments using MiTCR v1.1. The analysis was restricted to V-J combinations with a frequency above 0.0001, which together covered 99% to 99.2% of the repertoires. A TCS score was defined as the ratio of F50 (clonal expansion) to E x V (chaos), with BLOSUM62-based TCRdist applied between CDR3 peptides within each V-J. Welch's t-statistics and random forest reduced some 510 V-J features to 13, which were used in a naive Bayes classifier (R e1071). Thyroid-blood repertoire similarity was quantified with the Morisita-Horn index. The public reads were reprocessed in TCRdb via fastp at Q25 and MiXCR, keeping in-frame beta chains. All rows with the same CDR3 protein become a single entry with the most common DNA and genes. For this entry, the V and J calls and clone size follow TCRdb and not the study's own pipeline. This sample lists 650,000 to 800,000 distinct CDR3 sequences; just under 45% were detected once. Clones ranked in the top ten supply approximately 7.2% of the sample.

Exclusion was applied to patients with uncontrolled infections, other autoimmune diseases, pregnancy or lactation. Diagnoses relied on clinical symptoms, serum thyroxine and TRAb, thyroid ultrasound and orbital computed tomography. Total RNA was extracted with Trizol reagent, and quality was checked on an Agilent 2100 Bioanalyzer. This record comes from a study of T cells in Graves' hyperthyroidism and ophthalmopathy (dated by TCRdb to between 2018 and 2021). For context, the study as a whole: To identify TCR V-J signatures that set the groups apart, the researchers used a discovery cohort of 100 or so patients, made up of roughly 45 with Graves' ophthalmopathy and about 59 with stable Graves' hyperthyroidism. Whether ophthalmopathy could be predicted prospectively was tested in an independent validation cohort made up of approximately 19 hyperthyroidism patients plus 17 patients who later progressed to ophthalmopathy. The 100 or so discovery patients were randomly split 7:3 into training and test sets. In over five Graves' hyperthyroidism patients, the study also compared T-cell repertoires from thyroid tissue with T-cell repertoires from blood. Following sampling, methimazole starting at 30 mg daily was given to hyperthyroidism patients, and high-dose intravenous methylprednisolone was given to ophthalmopathy patients. The paper describes TCR Vbeta CDR3 sequencing of 130 to 150 peripheral blood samples, made up of roughly 45 ophthalmopathy patients, 70 to 75 hyperthyroidism patients and 17 progressor patients.

On the study overall, not on this receptor specifically: Blood samples also contained most of the expanded thyroid clonotypes (frequency above 0.001), which suggests that blood repertoires may reflect thyroid immune responses. Sample size was not statistically predetermined, and blinding of investigators to group allocation was not performed. In validation, progression to ophthalmopathy was predicted by the model with approximately 67% sensitivity and 72% to 85% specificity, a median of roughly 6.4 months before onset. A 13 V-J signature model separated ophthalmopathy from stable hyperthyroidism, with approximately 86% sensitivity and 81.08% specificity in cross-validation and 80%/75% in testing.

The sample comprised peripheral blood or thyroid tissue (not recorded which). Here the chain combines TRBV14 and TRBJ1-1, with the D segment identity uncertain. This clonotype originated in an adult man with Graves' disease, either hyperthyroidism or ophthalmopathy (not recorded which). The encoded CDR3 is CASSRILLEAFF. The nucleotide sequence is given as TGTGCCAGCAGCCGGATCCTCCTGGAAGCTTTCTTT.